Presented here are 10 T cell receptor beta chains from one specimen sequenced in a study of blood T cell repertoires in COVID-19. Data came from immunoSEQ multiplex PCR; TCRdb stores just in-frame clones and leaves some out. The table shows approximately 250,000 clones, with less than 90% occurring only once. Sequencing input: peripheral blood. Receptors originate from a man aged 60 to 75 who had recovered from COVID-19.

This clone was seen only a few times. The rearrangement uses TRBV18 and TRBJ1-4, with a tentative D call TRBD1 (6 bases). Trimming shortened V by 3 bases and J by 7 bases, and 12 bases separated the two germline ends. The CDR3 has 14 residues. The germline CDR1 and CDR2 sequences are KGHSH and LQKENI. The CDR3 DNA reads as TGTGCCAGCTCACCGGACAGCTGGAGTGAAAAACTGTTTTTT. It translates to CASSPDSWSEKLFF.

The rearrangement joins TRBV2 to TRBJ2-2; unclear D gene. The CDR3 contains 13 residues. Germline V lookup: CDR1 SNHLY, CDR2 FYNNEI. The V end was cut by 6 bases, the J end by 3 bases, with 8 bases between. In nucleotides, the CDR3 is TGTGCCAGCAGGACGGAGTACACCGGGGAGCTGTTTTTT. Translated, it gives CASRTEYTGELFF.

Ten or more counts support this clone. This rearrangement joins TRBV3-1 (or the pseudogene TRBV3-2) to TRBJ2-2, with TRBD1 matching 7 bases. V lost 4 bases, J lost 1 base, and 6 bases stayed unmatched. The CDR3 covers 16 residues. Germline V gives CDR1 LGHDT, CDR2 YNNKEL (reference sequence). In nucleotides, the CDR3 is TGTGCCAGCAGCCTCCTCCGACAGGGGAACACCGGGGAGCTGTTTTTT. This codes for CASSLLRQGNTGELFF.

The chain is built from TRBV5-4 and TRBJ2-7; D is possibly TRBD2 (7 bases). This CDR3 has 16 amino acids. Germline V lookup: CDR1 SGHNT, CDR2 YYREEE (reference sequence). V dropped 4 bases and J dropped 4 bases, with 21 bases sitting between them. CDR3: CASSRDGGGALYEQYF. The CDR3 DNA is TGTGCCAGCAGCCGAGACGGCGGGGGCGCCTTGTACGAGCAGTACTTC. The complete variable domain, with remaining parts taken from reference TRBV5-4 and TRBJ2-7, reads ETGVTQSPTHLIKTRGQQVTLRCSSQSGHNTVSWYQQALGQGPQFIFQYYREEENGRGNFPPRFSGLQFPNYSSELNVNALELDDSALYLCASSRDGGGALYEQYFGPGTRLTVT.

The chain couples TRBV7-9 to TRBJ2-7, with 8 bases aligning to TRBD1. The CDR3 consists of 15 residues. Germline V CDR1 and CDR2: SEHNR, FQNEAQ (reference sequence). V lost 5 bases, J lost 6 bases, and 12 bases stayed unmatched. The CDR3 reads CASSLRTGRFGEQYF. CDR3 bases: TGTGCCAGCAGCCTAAGGACAGGGAGGTTCGGCGAGCAGTACTTC.

V gene TRBV30 combines with J gene TRBJ1-5; 7 bases agree with TRBD1. Per germline, CDR1 GTSNPN and CDR2 SVGIG (reference sequence). The CDR3 is 12 amino acids. The V gene end was trimmed by 5 bases and the J gene end by 7 bases; junction bases not matched to a gene: 5. CDR3 region: CAWGDRDQPQHF. In DNA form, the CDR3 reads TGTGCCTGGGGAGACAGGGACCAGCCCCAGCATTTT.

The V gene is TRBV30, the J gene TRBJ2-5, with 9 bases that match TRBD1. Looked up from germline, CDR1 is GTSNPN and CDR2 is SVGIG (reference sequence). There are 13 residues in the CDR3. V was clipped by 5 bases and J by 1 base; unmatched bases: 2. Here the CDR3 reads CAWEGQGQETQYF. CDR3 in DNA: TGTGCCTGGGAGGGACAGGGCCAAGAGACCCAGTACTTC.

This rearrangement joins TRBV3-1 (or the pseudogene TRBV3-2) to TRBJ1-3; maybe TRBD1 (6 bases). This CDR3 is built from 15 residues. From germline, CDR1 is LGHDT and CDR2 YNNKEL (reference sequence). The germline V and J ends were trimmed by 2 bases and 7 bases, with 15 bases remaining between them. CDR3 residues: CASSQRGAQGNTIYF. CDR3 coding DNA: TGTGCCAGCAGCCAACGGGGGGCCCAAGGGAACACCATATATTTT.

This chain links TRBV19 with TRBJ1-4, with a possible D match to TRBD1 (5 bases). Germline CDR1 LNHDA, CDR2 SQIVND (reference sequence). Trimming cost V 6 bases and J 8 bases, with 16 bases left between them. This CDR3 comprises 14 residues. The CDR3 region has the DNA TGTGCCAGTAGCCGCCCGGGACTAGGGGAAAAACTGTTTTTT. Translating gives CASSRPGLGEKLFF.

V and J are TRBV29-1 and TRBJ2-7; tentative D call: TRBD1 (6 bases). Germline CDR1 reads SQVTM; CDR2 reads ANQGSEA. Trimming took 5 bases from V and 4 from J, leaving 12 bases between them. The CDR3 sequence is 12 residues long. The CDR3 protein is CSVTGQPYEQYF. In nucleotides, the CDR3 is TGCAGCGTTACGGGACAACCTTACGAGCAGTACTTC.